One TCR beta chain is described in this entry. The antigen is not known. This sample was taken from a study of post-analysis software for immune sequencing data. Study conclusions and caveats: The normalized Chao1 diversity of multiple sclerosis patients was significantly lower than that of controls. By F measure, strong co-clustering occurred among samples prepared in the same batch. With TRBV5-6, TRBV5-1 and TRBV20-1 included, about five TRBV segments were more frequent in patients than in controls.

The TCR beta cDNA libraries carried unique molecular identifiers. Roughly 500,000 cDNA molecules were recovered from an input of 1 to 10 million T cells. TCRdb analysed the PCR reads with MiXCR anew, one entry per CDR3 protein. The data contain 820,000 or so distinct CDR3 sequences, about 53% of them singletons. This CDR3 has 14 amino acids. Looked up from germline, CDR1 is SGHRS and CDR2 is YFSETQ. V lost 3 bases and J lost 1, with 8 bases in between. The receptor was derived from a girl under 18 with multiple sclerosis. The sequenced material came from blood. This rearrangement joins TRBV5-1 to TRBJ1-5; D gene ambiguous. In DNA form, the CDR3 reads TGCGCCAGCAGCTGGGAAGGAAGCAATCAGCCCCAGCATTTT. It yields the protein CASSWEGSNQPQHF.